The clone carrying this TCR beta chain occurred many times. This record comes from a study of T cells of healthy individuals. TCRdb called the 5' RACE reads again in MiXCR, with one record for every CDR3 protein. The table shows 53,000 or so distinct CDR3 sequences, with roughly 14% occurring only once. The CDR3 has 16 amino acids. Deletions cut 1 base from V and 6 bases from J, with 19 bases between. Germline V CDR1 and CDR2: SGHTA, FQGNSA. This receptor was taken from a human donor in good health. The chain combines TRBV7-2 with TRBJ2-7; maybe TRBD2 (5 bases). The CDR3: CASSLEARAPAFEQYF. DNA of the CDR3: TGTGCCAGCAGCTTAGAAGCGCGGGCCCCCGCTTTCGAGCAGTACTTC.